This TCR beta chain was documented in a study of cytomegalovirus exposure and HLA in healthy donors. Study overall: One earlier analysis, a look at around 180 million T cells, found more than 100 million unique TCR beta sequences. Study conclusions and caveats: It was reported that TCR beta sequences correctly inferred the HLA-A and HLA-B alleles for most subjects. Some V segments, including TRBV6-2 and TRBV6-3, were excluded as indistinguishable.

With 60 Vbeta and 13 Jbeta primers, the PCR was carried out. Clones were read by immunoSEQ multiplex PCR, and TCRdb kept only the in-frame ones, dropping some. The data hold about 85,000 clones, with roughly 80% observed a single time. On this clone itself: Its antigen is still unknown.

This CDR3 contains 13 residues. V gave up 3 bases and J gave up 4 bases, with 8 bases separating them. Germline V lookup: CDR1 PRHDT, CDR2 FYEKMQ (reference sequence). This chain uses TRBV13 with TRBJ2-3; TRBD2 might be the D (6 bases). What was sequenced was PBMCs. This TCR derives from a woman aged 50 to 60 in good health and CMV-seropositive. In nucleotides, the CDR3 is TGTGCCAGCAGCTTGGGGGGACCAGATACGCAGTATTTT. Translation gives CASSLGGPDTQYF.